The sequence of this TCR beta chain was determined in a study of shared clonotypes between healthy human individuals (TCRdb year 2020). As for the study more broadly: The cohort included a few men and two women between 18 and 49 years of age. For each donor, CD4 naive and CD4 memory were each run on three plates, CD8 naive on two plates, and CD8 memory on one plate. To estimate repertoire size and how much clonotypes are shared between individuals, the study performed deep sequencing of blood TCR repertoires from roughly five healthy adults. Libraries were prepared and TCR repertoires were sequenced by different laboratories using diverse techniques, in order to increase sequencing depth and limit assay-specific biases. Each donor's leukapheresis produced roughly between about 0.85 and 10 billion PBMCs. Study-wide conclusions, independent of this receptor: The small number of donors limited the genetic and exposure-history diversity represented. Compared with non-shared clonotypes, the clonotypes found in all four sorted-subset donors had higher generation probabilities. Naive subsets generally had larger estimated clonotype richness than memory subsets did. Sharing across four donors was observed for around 5% of naive CD4, over 3% of naive CD8, 2% to 2.5% of memory CD4, and roughly 0.4% of memory CD8 clonotypes. Even with the large sequencing depth, rarefaction of the sorted-subset datasets indicated that sequencing was incomplete. Only blood was sampled, and tissue TCR repertoires likely differ from those in blood. Pairwise subsampling indicated that sequencing depth was expected to affect the degree of clonotype sharing among donors.

TCR CDR3 regions were amplified from genomic DNA by multiplex PCR using the deep immunoSEQ assay. For each cell subset, the extracted genomic DNA was distributed evenly across all wells of several immunoSEQ 96-well plates, and each plate served as one replicate. For sorted subsets, 200 to 250 ng genomic DNA, equal to tens of thousands of T cell genomes, was loaded into each replicate PCR. Purified libraries were quantified with a Qubit 3.0 fluorometer, sized on a Bioanalyzer 2100, and re-quantified with the KAPA Library Quantification kit. Every immunoSEQ 96-well plate was sequenced on a dedicated single-read 150-cycle Illumina NextSeq 550 flow cell. The authors' analysis ran thus. Because only junctional sequences without quality scores were contained in the immunoSEQ output, filtering matching that applied to full-length reads could not be performed. Sequences were annotated with PyIR, a Python wrapper for IgBLAST v1.9, using IMGT germline references to assign V/J genes and CDR3. Reads were filtered out if the reads had weak V/J assignments (E-value above 1e-6), no CDR3, stop codons, out-of-frame junctions, or ambiguous translated residues. V3J clonotypes were defined as sequences sharing an identical inferred V gene, J gene, and CDR3 amino acid sequence. To compute the percentage overlap between repertoires, the number of shared unique clonotypes was divided by the size of the smaller repertoire. Repertoire richness was assessed with RTK rarefaction, the Chao1 estimator, and Recon v2.1 estimates of unobserved clonotypes. For all TCRbeta clonotypes obtained by the gDNA method from a few donors, generation probabilities were computed with OLGA. TCRdb took over this immuneACCESS table, retaining in-frame rearrangements with V and J assigned. Such tables are incomplete; in checked studies, under half of the missing clones stem from an unresolved V gene, and the remainder is unexplained. That table furnishes V, J and clone size, whereas the DNA furnished D and trimming. The sample yields some 2 million clones; approximately 94% were counted once. The leading ten clones occupy 0.85% to 1.2% of the sample.

The trim is 0 bases for V and 0 bases for J, with a gap of 15 bases between the germline ends. Sequences SGHTA (CDR1) and FQGNSA (CDR2) are obtained from the germline V gene. The CDR3, cysteine through phenylalanine, is 19 amino acids long. Left in the record is the CDR3 DNA by itself, 57 bases read in frame from the first base. CD8 naive samples consisted of CD45RO-negative cells that were positively selected for CCR7, yielding a CD45RA+CCR7+ population without TemRA cells. The donors were healthy, HIV-negative adults who had no recently reported acute infections or vaccinations. Every donor was a Caucasian adult living in Nashville, Tennessee, USA. Blood was obtained by leukapheresis, after which PBMCs were separated by Ficoll-Histopaque density gradient centrifugation and cryopreserved in liquid nitrogen vapor phase. Analytical flow cytometry was used to check the purity and quantity of each magnetically sorted T cell population. From each sorted fraction, genomic DNA was isolated and quantified by UV absorbance on a Nanodrop 2000c.

This clone has a handful of counts. No cognate antigen has been identified for it. Base qualities are not at hand, and no much larger clone is one base apart. This TCR came from a man between 18 and 35 years old in good health. The sequence links TRBV7-2 to TRBJ2-6; no D segment can be confidently identified. Sequencing was done on a sample of naive CD8+ T cells sorted from blood. The cell subset or site label for this specimen denotes: CD45RA+CCR7+. The DNA sequence is TGTGCCAGCAGCTTAGCGGGTCAGGTGGTCCTCTCTGGGGCCAACGTCCTGACTTTC. It encodes CASSLAGQVVLSGANVLTF. Where the CDR3 stops, the reference TRBV7-2 and TRBJ2-6 genes take over; the full variable domain is GAGVSQSPSNKVTEKGKDVELRCDPISGHTALYWYRQSLGQGLEFLIYFQGNSAPDKSGLPSDRFSAERTGGSVSTLTIQRTQQEDSAVYLCASSLAGQVVLSGANVLTFGAGSRLTVL.